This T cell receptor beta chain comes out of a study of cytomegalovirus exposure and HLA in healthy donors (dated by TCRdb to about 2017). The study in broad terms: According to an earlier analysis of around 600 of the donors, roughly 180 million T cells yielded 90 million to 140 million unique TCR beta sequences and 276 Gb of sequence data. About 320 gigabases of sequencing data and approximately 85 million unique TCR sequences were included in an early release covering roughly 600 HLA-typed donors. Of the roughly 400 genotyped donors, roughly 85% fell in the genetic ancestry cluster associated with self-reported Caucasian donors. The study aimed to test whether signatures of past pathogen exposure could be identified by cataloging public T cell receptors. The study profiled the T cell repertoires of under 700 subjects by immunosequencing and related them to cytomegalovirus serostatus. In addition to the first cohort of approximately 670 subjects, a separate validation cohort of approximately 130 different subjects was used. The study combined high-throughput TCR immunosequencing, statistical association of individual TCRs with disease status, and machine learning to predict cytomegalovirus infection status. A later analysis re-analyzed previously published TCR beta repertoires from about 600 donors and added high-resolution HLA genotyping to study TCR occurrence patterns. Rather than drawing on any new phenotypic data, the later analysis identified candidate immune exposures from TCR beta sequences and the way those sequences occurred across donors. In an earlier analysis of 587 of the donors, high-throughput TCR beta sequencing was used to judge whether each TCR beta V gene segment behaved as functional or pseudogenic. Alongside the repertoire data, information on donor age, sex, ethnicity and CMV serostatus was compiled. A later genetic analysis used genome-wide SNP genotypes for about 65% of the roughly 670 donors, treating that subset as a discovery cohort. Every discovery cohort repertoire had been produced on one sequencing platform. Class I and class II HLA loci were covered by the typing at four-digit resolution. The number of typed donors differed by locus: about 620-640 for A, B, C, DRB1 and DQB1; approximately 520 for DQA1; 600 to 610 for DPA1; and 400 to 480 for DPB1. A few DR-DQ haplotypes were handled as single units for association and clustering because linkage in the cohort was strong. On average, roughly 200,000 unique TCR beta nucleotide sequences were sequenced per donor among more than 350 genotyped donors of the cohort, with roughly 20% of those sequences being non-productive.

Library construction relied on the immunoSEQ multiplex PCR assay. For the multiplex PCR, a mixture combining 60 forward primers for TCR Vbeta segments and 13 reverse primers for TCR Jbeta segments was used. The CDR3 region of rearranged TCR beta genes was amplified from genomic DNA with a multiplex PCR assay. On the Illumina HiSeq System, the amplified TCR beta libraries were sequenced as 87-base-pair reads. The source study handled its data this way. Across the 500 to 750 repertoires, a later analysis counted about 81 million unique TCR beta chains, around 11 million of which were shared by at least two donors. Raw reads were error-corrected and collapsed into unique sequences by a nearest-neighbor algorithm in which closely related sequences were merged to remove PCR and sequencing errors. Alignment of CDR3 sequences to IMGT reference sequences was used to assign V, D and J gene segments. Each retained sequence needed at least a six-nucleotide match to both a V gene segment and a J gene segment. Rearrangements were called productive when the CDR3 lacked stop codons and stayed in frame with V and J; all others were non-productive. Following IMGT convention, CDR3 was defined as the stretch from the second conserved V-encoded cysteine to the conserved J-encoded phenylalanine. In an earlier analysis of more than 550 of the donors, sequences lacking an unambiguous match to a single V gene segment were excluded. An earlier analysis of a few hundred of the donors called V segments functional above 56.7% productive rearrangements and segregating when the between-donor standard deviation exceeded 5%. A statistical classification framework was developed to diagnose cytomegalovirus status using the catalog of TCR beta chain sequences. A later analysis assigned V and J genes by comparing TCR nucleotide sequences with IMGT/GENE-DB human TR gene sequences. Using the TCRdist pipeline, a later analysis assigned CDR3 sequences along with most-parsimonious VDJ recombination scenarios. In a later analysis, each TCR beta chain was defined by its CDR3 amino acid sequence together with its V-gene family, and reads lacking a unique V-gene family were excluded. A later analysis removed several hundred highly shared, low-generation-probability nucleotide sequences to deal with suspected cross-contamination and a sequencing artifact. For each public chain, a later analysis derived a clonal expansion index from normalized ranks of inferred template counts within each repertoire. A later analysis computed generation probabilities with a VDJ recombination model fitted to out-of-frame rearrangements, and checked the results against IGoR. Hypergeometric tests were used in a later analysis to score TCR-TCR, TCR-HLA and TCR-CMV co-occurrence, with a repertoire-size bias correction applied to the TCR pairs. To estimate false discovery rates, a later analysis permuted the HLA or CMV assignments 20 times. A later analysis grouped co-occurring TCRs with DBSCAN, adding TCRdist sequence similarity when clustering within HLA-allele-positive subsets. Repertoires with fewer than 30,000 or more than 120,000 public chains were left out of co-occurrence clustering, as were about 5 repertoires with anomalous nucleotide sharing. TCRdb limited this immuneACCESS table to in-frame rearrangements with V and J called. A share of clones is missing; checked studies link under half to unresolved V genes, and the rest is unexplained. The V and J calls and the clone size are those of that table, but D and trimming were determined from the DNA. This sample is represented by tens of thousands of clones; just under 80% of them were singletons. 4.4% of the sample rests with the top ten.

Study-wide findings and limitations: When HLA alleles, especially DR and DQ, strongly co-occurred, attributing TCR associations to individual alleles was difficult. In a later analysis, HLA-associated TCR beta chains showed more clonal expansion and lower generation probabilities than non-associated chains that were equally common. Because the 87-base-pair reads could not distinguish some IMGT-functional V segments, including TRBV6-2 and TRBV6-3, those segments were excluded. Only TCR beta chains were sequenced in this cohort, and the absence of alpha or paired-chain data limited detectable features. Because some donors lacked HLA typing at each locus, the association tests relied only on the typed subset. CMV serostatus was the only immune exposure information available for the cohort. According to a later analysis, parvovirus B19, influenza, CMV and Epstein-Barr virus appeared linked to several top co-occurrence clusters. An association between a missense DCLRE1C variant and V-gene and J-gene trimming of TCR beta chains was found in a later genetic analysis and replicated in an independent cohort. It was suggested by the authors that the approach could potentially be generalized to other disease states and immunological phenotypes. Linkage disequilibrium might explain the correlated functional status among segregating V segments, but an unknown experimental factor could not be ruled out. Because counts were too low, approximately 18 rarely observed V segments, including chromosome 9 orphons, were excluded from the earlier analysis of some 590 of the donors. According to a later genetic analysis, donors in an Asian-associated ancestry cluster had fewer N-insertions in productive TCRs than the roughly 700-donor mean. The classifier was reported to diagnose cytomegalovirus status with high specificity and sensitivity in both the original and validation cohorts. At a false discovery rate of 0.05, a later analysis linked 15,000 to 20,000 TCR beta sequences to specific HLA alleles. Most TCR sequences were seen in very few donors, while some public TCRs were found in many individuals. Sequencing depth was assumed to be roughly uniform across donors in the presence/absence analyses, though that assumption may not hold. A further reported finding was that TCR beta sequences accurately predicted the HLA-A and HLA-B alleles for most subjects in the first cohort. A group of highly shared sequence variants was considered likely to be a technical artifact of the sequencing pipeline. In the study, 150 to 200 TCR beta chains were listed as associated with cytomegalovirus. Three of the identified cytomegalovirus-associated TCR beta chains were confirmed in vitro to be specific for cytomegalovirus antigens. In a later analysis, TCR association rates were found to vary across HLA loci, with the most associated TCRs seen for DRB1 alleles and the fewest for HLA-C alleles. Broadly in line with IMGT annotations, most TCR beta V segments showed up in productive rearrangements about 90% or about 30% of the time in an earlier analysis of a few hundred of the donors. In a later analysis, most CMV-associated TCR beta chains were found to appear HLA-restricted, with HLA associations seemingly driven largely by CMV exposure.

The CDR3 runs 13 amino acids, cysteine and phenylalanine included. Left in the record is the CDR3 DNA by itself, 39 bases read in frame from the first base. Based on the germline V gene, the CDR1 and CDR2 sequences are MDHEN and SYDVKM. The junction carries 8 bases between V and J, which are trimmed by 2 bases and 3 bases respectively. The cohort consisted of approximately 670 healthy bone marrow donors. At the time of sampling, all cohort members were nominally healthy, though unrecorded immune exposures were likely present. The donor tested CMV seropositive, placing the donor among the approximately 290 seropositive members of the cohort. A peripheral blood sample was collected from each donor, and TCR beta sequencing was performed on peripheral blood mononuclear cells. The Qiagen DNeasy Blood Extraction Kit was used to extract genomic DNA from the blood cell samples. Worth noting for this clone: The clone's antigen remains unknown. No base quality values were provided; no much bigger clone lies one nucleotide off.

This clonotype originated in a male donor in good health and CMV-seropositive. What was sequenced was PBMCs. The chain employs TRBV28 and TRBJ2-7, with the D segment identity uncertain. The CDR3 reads CASSLELLYEQYF. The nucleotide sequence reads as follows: TGTGCCAGCAGTTTAGAACTGCTCTACGAGCAGTACTTC.